The rows below give T cell receptor beta chains drawn from one sample of a study of T cell responses to AZD1222 COVID-19 vaccine. Sequenced by immunoSEQ multiplex PCR; TCRdb stores in-frame clones only, minus some. The table lists 150,000 to 200,000 clones, 85% to 95% of them singletons. This sample comprised peripheral blood, obtained 28 days after the second dose of the MenACWY control vaccine. The origin of the receptors is an adult who received the MenACWY meningococcal vaccine as a control. Both conserved end residues are trimmed from each CDR3.

V gene: TRBV24-1; CDR3 protein: ATSDSTGGRQN
V gene: TRBV3-1/TRBV3-2; CDR3 protein: ASSQVHEQF
V gene: TRBV9; CDR3 protein: ASSVGGGGVGEKLF
V gene: TRBV5-4; CDR3 protein: ASSLRGLNSPLH
V gene: TRBV18; CDR3 protein: ASSPSGLAGARNEQF
V gene: TRBV5-1; CDR3 protein: ASSGRASGGTEQF
V gene: TRBV10-1; CDR3 protein: ASSVDGRKGNIQY
V gene: TRBV2; CDR3 protein: ASSDSLQETQY
V gene: TRBV3-1/TRBV3-2; CDR3 protein: ASSQDRGYSEKLF
V gene: TRBV5-4; CDR3 protein: ASSPGFRGNTIY
V gene: TRBV29-1; CDR3 protein: SVEEQGWTEAF
V gene: TRBV10-3; CDR3 protein: AIKPGQGIIQGNTIY
V gene: TRBV5-4; CDR3 protein: ASSYNRGAYGYT
V gene: TRBV30; CDR3 protein: AWSSFTGGGTEAF
V gene: TRBV7-2; CDR3 protein: ASSLVSGAAEKLF
V gene: TRBV18; CDR3 protein: ASFQGRNSPLH
V gene: TRBV4-1; CDR3 protein: ASSQEARTSVSGELF
V gene: TRBV5-6; CDR3 protein: ASSKGQINQPQH
V gene: TRBV11-2; CDR3 protein: ASTESGVDTEAF
V gene: TRBV6-1; CDR3 protein: ASSDLKTGGTEAF
V gene: TRBV3-1/TRBV3-2; CDR3 protein: ASSQGFKLAKKETQY
V gene: TRBV28; CDR3 protein: ASSFEGTNEKLF
V gene: TRBV6-5; CDR3 protein: ASSYATGNQETQY
V gene: TRBV24-1; CDR3 protein: ATSDPTIYGYT
V gene: TRBV11-2; CDR3 protein: ASSLDREPTAYNEQF
V gene: TRBV10-3; CDR3 protein: AIPTGGLEGYGYT
V gene: TRBV18; CDR3 protein: ASMGQGNEKLF
V gene: TRBV29-1; CDR3 protein: SVMGVLSSYNEQF